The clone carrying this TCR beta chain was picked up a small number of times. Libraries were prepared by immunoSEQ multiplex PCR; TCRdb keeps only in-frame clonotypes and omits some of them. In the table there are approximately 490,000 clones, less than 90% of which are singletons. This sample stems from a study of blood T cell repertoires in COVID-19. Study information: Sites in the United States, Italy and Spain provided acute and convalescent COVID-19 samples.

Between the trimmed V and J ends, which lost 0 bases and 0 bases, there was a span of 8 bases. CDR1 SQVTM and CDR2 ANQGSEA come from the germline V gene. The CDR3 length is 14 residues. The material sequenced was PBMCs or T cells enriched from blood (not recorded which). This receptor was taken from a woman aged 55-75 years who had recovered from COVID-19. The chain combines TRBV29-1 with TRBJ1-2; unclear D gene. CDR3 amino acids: CSVEDGGTNYGYTF. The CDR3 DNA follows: TGCAGCGTTGAAGATGGCGGGACTAACTATGGCTACACCTTC.